These 14 T cell receptor beta chains originate from one sample sequenced in a study of early T cells in non-severe SARS-CoV-2 infection. MiXCR was run by TCRdb on the 5' RACE reads, yielding one entry per CDR3 protein. The data contain 69,000 or so distinct CDR3 sequences, under 9.5% of them singletons. Sequenced: whole blood. The receptors were gathered from an adult who was a healthcare worker with PCR-confirmed SARS-CoV-2 infection or an uninfected control (not recorded which).

The gene calls are TRBV27 and TRBJ2-7, with no clear D. Trimming removed 6 bases at V and 4 bases at J, with 10 bases between. The V gene's germline CDR1 is MNHEY and CDR2 SMNVEV (reference sequence). The CDR3 is 12 amino acids. The CDR3 loop is CASRKKPYEQYF. In DNA, the CDR3 is TGTGCCAGCAGAAAAAAGCCTTACGAGCAGTACTTC.

There are many counts of this clonotype. This rearrangement joins TRBV4-3 to TRBJ2-3; the match to TRBD2 covers 15 bases. The CDR3 is 15 residues long. With 4 bases clipped from V and 5 bases from J, the junction kept 1 base outside the gene matches. Germline CDR1 LGHNA, CDR2 YSLEER. CDR3 sequence (DNA): TGCGCCAGCAGCCGGGGACTAGCGGGAGGAGATACGCAGTATTTT. Its translation is CASSRGLAGGDTQYF.

This clonotype was detected only a few times. The J gene is TRBJ2-7, the V gene TRBV6-1; TRBD1 aligns across 7 bases. With V trimmed by 8 bases and J by 0 bases, 7 bases remained unmatched. The germline gives CDR1 MNHNS, CDR2 SASEGT. The CDR3 totals 14 residues. Written as DNA, the CDR3 is TGTGCCAGCTATCGGACAGGAAGCTCCTACGAGCAGTACTTC. Its translation: CASYRTGSSYEQYF.

This clonotype has a count of ten or more. The chain recombines TRBV4-2 with TRBJ1-4; D gene ambiguous. The ends were cut back, 6 bases at V and 0 bases at J, with 8 bases in the middle. Germline CDR1 is LGHNA and CDR2 is YNFKEQ. The CDR3 consists of 14 residues. Written as DNA, the CDR3 is TGTGCCAGCAGTCTCGGTGCAACTAATGAAAAACTGTTTTTT. It specifies CASSLGATNEKLFF.

This clonotype was recorded at least ten times. V usage is TRBV28 and J usage is TRBJ1-2; D may be TRBD1 (6 bases). This CDR3 region has 12 residues. Trimming shortened V by 6 bases and J by 4 bases, and 9 bases separated the two germline ends. The V gene's germline CDR1 is MDHEN and CDR2 SYDVKM. The CDR3 is CASRTGGYGYTF. The CDR3 DNA reads as TGTGCCAGCAGGACAGGCGGCTATGGCTACACCTTC.

This clonotype was recorded at least ten times. The chain recombines TRBV4-2 with TRBJ1-3; unclear D gene. The CDR3 has 15 amino acids. V lost 1 base and J lost 0, with 7 bases in between. Germline-derived CDR1 and CDR2 are LGHNA and YNFKEQ. In DNA, the CDR3 is TGTGCCAGCAGCCAAGCGGTGACCTCTGGAAACACCATATATTTT. Translated: CASSQAVTSGNTIYF.

In this sample, this clonotype turned up many times. The rearrangement links TRBV18 to TRBJ2-7, with 7 bases identical to TRBD2. CDR3 size: 18 residues. Germline V CDR1 and CDR2: KGHSH, LQKENI. V trimming: 5 bases; J trimming: 6 bases; junction bases outside the gene matches: 22. The CDR3 here is CASSSSGLGVSGVSEQYF. In DNA, the CDR3 is TGTGCCAGCTCATCTTCTGGACTAGGCGTCTCCGGCGTCTCCGAGCAGTACTTC.

This clonotype was found many times. V is TRBV5-4 and J is TRBJ2-5; D unclear. The CDR3 loop spans 11 amino acids. In germline, CDR1 is SGHNT, CDR2 YYREEE (reference sequence). V lost 4 bases to trimming and J lost 2 bases, with 3 bases between them. Here the CDR3 reads CASSQQETQYF. CDR3 nucleotide sequence: TGTGCCAGCAGCCAGCAAGAGACCCAGTACTTC.

This clonotype has ten or more counts. The chain joins TRBV20-1 to TRBJ2-3; TRBD2 matches 14 bases. Germline values: CDR1 DFQATT, CDR2 SNEGSKA (reference sequence). The trim removed 5 bases at V and 4 bases at J, leaving 5 bases unmatched. This CDR3 is 15 amino acids long. In DNA form, the CDR3 reads TGCAGTGCTTATACGGGACTAGCGGGAGCAGATACGCAGTATTTT. Amino acid sequence: CSAYTGLAGADTQYF.

This clonotype has a count of ten or more. V usage is TRBV3-1 and J usage is TRBJ2-3; D call uncertain. Germline V CDR1 and CDR2: LGHDT, YNNKEL (reference sequence). This CDR3 is built from 12 residues. V gave up 1 base and J gave up 5 bases, with 4 bases separating them. CDR3 loop: CASSQGVDTQYF. As DNA, the CDR3 is TGTGCCAGCAGCCAAGGGGTAGATACGCAGTATTTT.

This clonotype was observed many times. The chain has TRBV18 and TRBJ2-1; 11 bases align to TRBD2. From germline, CDR1 is KGHSH and CDR2 LQKENI. J gave up 9 bases and V 6 bases, and 13 bases lay outside the gene matches. The CDR3 covers 16 residues. In nucleotides, the CDR3 is TGTGCCAGCTCCGACACTAGCGGGAGTGGCTGGGGTGAGCAGTTCTTC. It is translated as CASSDTSGSGWGEQFF.

This clonotype was observed a few times. The chain combines TRBV4-3 with TRBJ2-1; no clear D gene. CDR3 length: 15 amino acids. The V gene's germline CDR1 is LGHNA and CDR2 YSLEER. Trimming took off 4 bases at V and 3 bases at J, with 13 bases between the two ends. The CDR3 region has the DNA TGCGCCAGCAGCCCCGCAGTGTCCGACTACAATGAGCAGTTCTTC. It specifies CASSPAVSDYNEQFF.

This clonotype was seen many times. The chain couples TRBV12-3 or TRBV12-4 to TRBJ1-2, with D possibly being TRBD1 (5 bases). This CDR3 comprises 14 residues. The ends were cut back, 2 bases at V and 7 bases at J, with 14 bases in the middle. The CDR3 nucleotides read TGTGCCAGCAGTTTAAGGAGGGGTTTAGGTGGCTACACCTTC. Amino acid sequence: CASSLRRGLGGYTF.

This clonotype has more than one count but fewer than ten. This chain uses TRBV20-1 with TRBJ1-6, with TRBD1 identical over 9 bases. This CDR3 contains 13 residues. With 3 bases clipped from V and 9 bases from J, the junction kept 3 bases outside the gene matches. CDR1 is DFQATT, CDR2 SNEGSKA, per germline (reference sequence). This CDR3 reads CSASGTGRSPLHF. CDR3 nucleotides: TGCAGTGCTAGCGGGACAGGGCGTTCACCCCTCCACTTT.